This note documents a single T cell receptor (beta chain) sequence. Its specificity is not known. Measured with immunoSEQ multiplex PCR; TCRdb has only the in-frame clones, and not every one. The sample has about 210,000 clones; around 94% are singletons. The entry originates in a study of T cell responses to AZD1222 COVID-19 vaccine. Findings of the study overall: The donor cohort was predominantly white British with a female majority, and clonal diversity may have been underestimated. Repertoire sampling occurred only after the peak T cell response.

V trimming: 7 bases; J trimming: 1 base; junction bases outside the gene matches: 12. CDR1 MDHEN and CDR2 SYDVKM come from the germline V gene. This CDR3 contains 17 residues. The chain is built from TRBV28 and TRBJ2-5; 10 bases match TRBD2. The clonotype was recovered from an adult who received the MenACWY meningococcal vaccine as a control. The sequenced sample was peripheral blood, obtained 28 days after the second dose of the MenACWY control vaccine. The CDR3 DNA follows: TGTGCCAGCACCCTTCGGGGGGCTAGCGGGAGCCAAGAGACCCAGTACTTC. Translating gives CASTLRGASGSQETQYF.